The T cell receptor (beta chain) under discussion was sequenced for a study of blood T cell repertoires in COVID-19. In the original processing: Estimation of nucleated cell counts relied on the amplification of reference gene primers. TCRdb keeps only in-frame clones here, not all; method: immunoSEQ multiplex PCR. From that table come the V and J calls and clone size; the DNA was used to work out D and trimming. The top ten clones hold roughly 0.84% of a sample with fewer than 600,000 clones, 89% of them seen once. The V gene lost 0 bases and the J gene lost 4 bases, with 7 bases spanning the gap. This CDR3 contains 14 residues. Germline values: CDR1 MGHRA, CDR2 YSYEKL. Seattle patients were enrolled during active infection and followed longitudinally.

The sample taken for sequencing was peripheral blood. This TCR was sampled from a man aged 18 to 30 with COVID-19, enrolled during active disease. The rearrangement links TRBV4-1 to TRBJ2-1; D not certain. The DNA for the CDR3 is TGCGCCAGCAGCCAAGAGGCCGGGTACAATGAGCAGTTCTTC. It codes for CASSQEAGYNEQFF.